The 32 T cell receptor beta chains given below trace back to one sample, sequenced in a study of T-cell memory formation after mild COVID-19. TCRdb re-called the 5' RACE reads with MiXCR, one entry per CDR3 protein. The table records about 560,000 distinct CDR3 sequences, 17% of them present only once. The sample taken for sequencing was PBMCs or a T cell subset sorted from them (not recorded which). Receptors were obtained from an adult woman who had mild COVID-19 (a few samples of this study predate the infection). Cell type and time point are not known.

The gene calls are TRBV5-1 and TRBJ2-7; 11 bases agree with TRBD1. The CDR3 has 17 residues. Germline values: CDR1 SGHRS, CDR2 YFSETQ. The V and J ends lost 3 bases and 0 bases, in that order; junction bases with no gene match: 8. CDR3 bases: TGCGCCAGCAGCTACGGGACAGGGGGATTGGTCTCCTACGAGCAGTACTTC. Translated, it gives CASSYGTGGLVSYEQYF.

This clonotype was detected a few times. V and J are TRBV12-3 or TRBV12-4 and TRBJ1-1; D is perhaps TRBD1 (6 bases). The CDR3 sequence is 15 residues long. The ends were cut back, 4 bases at V and 5 bases at J, with 17 bases in the middle. The CDR3 sequence is CASSSLMGGETEAFF. DNA for the CDR3: TGTGCCAGCAGTTCCCTAATGGGGGGCGAGACTGAAGCTTTCTTT.

This clonotype was recorded a few times. The chain is built from TRBV2 and TRBJ2-2; D gene uncertain. The germline V gene has CDR1 SNHLY and CDR2 FYNNEI. This CDR3 has 14 residues. The V gene lost 1 base and the J gene lost 3 bases, with 6 bases spanning the gap. In DNA form, the CDR3 reads TGTGCCAGCAGTGAAGACAGATACACCGGGGAGCTGTTTTTT. Translation gives CASSEDRYTGELFF.

This clonotype was counted a few times. The CDR3 bases are TGTGCCAGCAGTTTCGGTAAGGGGATAGTCTACGAGCAGTACTTC. Protein sequence: CASSFGKGIVYEQYF. The chain joins TRBV27 to TRBJ2-7; D is perhaps TRBD1 (5 bases). The V end was cut by 3 bases, the J end by 3 bases, with 15 bases between. This CDR3 region has 15 residues. Looked up from germline, CDR1 is MNHEY and CDR2 is SMNVEV (reference sequence).

The chain combines TRBV12-3 or TRBV12-4 with TRBJ2-1; 10 bases are shared with TRBD2. This CDR3 has 15 amino acids. With V trimmed by 6 bases and J by 7 bases, 9 bases remained unmatched. The CDR3 loop reads CASSMLAGVGNEQFF. The CDR3 DNA is TGTGCCAGCAGCATGCTAGCGGGAGTCGGGAATGAGCAGTTCTTC.

In this sample, this clonotype turned up a few times. V and J are TRBV6-6 and TRBJ1-2; TRBD1 might be the D (6 bases). The CDR3 consists of 15 residues. V lost 5 bases to trimming and J lost 2 bases, with 15 bases between them. Germline V CDR1 and CDR2: MNHNY, SVGAGI (reference sequence). CDR3 bases: TGTGCCAGCAGTCCCCCGGGACAAGGGAACTATGGCTACACCTTC. Its protein is CASSPPGQGNYGYTF.

The chain uses TRBV29-1 and TRBJ2-3, with 11 bases fitting TRBD2. The ends lost 4 bases at V and 11 bases at J; junction bases unmatched: 2. CDR3 length equals 11 residues. CDR1 and CDR2 (germline): SQVTM, ANQGSEA. This CDR3 is CSVGLAGKQYF. For the CDR3, the DNA is TGCAGCGTTGGACTAGCGGGAAAGCAGTATTTT.

J is TRBJ2-3 and V is TRBV7-2, with D possibly matching TRBD2 (6 bases). In germline, CDR1 is SGHTA, CDR2 FQGNSA. The V end lost 0 bases, the J end lost 4 bases, and 8 bases lay between the germline ends. The CDR3 spans 14 residues. The CDR3 DNA sequence: TGTGCCAGCAGCTTAGCGGAGGGCGCAGATACGCAGTATTTT. This translates into CASSLAEGADTQYF.

Only a few counts were recorded for this clonotype. The chain is built from TRBV5-6 and TRBJ2-5; tentatively, D is TRBD1 (5 bases). Trimming cost V 0 bases and J 7 bases, with 13 bases left between them. This CDR3 spans 14 amino acids. The V gene's germline CDR1 is SGHDT and CDR2 YYEEEE. As DNA, the CDR3 is TGTGCCAGCAGCTTGGAACAGGCGCTCAGGACCCAGTACTTC. Translated, it gives CASSLEQALRTQYF.

This clonotype was counted a few times. The gene calls are TRBV5-1 and TRBJ2-7, with D perhaps TRBD1 or TRBD2 (6 bases each). The CDR3 consists of 14 residues. Trimming pared 0 bases from V and 5 bases from J, leaving 12 bases between. Germline V lookup: CDR1 SGHRS, CDR2 YFSETQ. As DNA, the CDR3 is TGCGCCAGCAGCTTGGTCGGGGGCTTCGACGAGCAGTACTTC. Encoded protein: CASSLVGGFDEQYF. The complete variable domain, with remaining parts taken from reference TRBV5-1 and TRBJ2-7, reads KAGVTQTPRYLIKTRGQQVTLSCSPISGHRSVSWYQQTPGQGLQFLFEYFSETQRNKGNFPGRFSGRQFSNSRSEMNVSTLELGDSALYLCASSLVGGFDEQYFGPGTRLTVT.

V gene TRBV6-6 combines with J gene TRBJ2-7; no reliable D call. CDR1 is MNHNY and CDR2 is SVGAGI in the germline V gene (reference sequence). The CDR3 runs 14 residues. The germline V and J ends were trimmed by 2 bases and 7 bases, with 15 bases remaining between them. DNA for the CDR3: TGTGCCAGCAGTTACGTCACTGCGGAGAGGGAGCAGTACTTC. It is translated as CASSYVTAEREQYF.

The sample holds a few counts of this clonotype. The chain joins TRBV29-1 to TRBJ2-1; D gene uncertain. Trimming took off 4 bases at V and 0 bases at J, with 10 bases between the two ends. The germline CDR1 and CDR2 sequences are SQVTM and ANQGSEA. This CDR3 region has 14 residues. CDR3 coding DNA: TGCAGCGTTGCGGAAATGAGCTCCTACAATGAGCAGTTCTTC. This sequence encodes CSVAEMSSYNEQFF.

V gene TRBV12-3 or TRBV12-4 combines with J gene TRBJ1-2, with D possibly being TRBD1 (5 bases). The CDR3 runs to 16 residues. With 7 bases removed from V and 6 bases from J, the gap between germline ends came to 24 bases. The CDR3, as DNA: TGTGCCAGCACCCCATTTCAGGGACCTATTTTAGATGGCTACACCTTC. Translating it yields CASTPFQGPILDGYTF.

J is TRBJ2-1 and V is TRBV5-1; no clear D gene. With 4 bases removed from V and 0 bases from J, the gap between germline ends came to 11 bases. The CDR3 is made up of 15 amino acids. CDR1 and CDR2 (germline): SGHRS, YFSETQ. The DNA for the CDR3 is TGCGCCAGCAGCACCGATGGAAGCTCCTACAATGAGCAGTTCTTC. It encodes CASSTDGSSYNEQFF.

A few counts support this clonotype. The CDR3 loop is CASSLSSGGRMSYEQYF. The CDR3 DNA follows: TGTGCCAGCAGCCTTAGTAGCGGGGGAAGAATGTCTTACGAGCAGTACTTC. V gene TRBV12-3 or TRBV12-4 combines with J gene TRBJ2-7; 9 positions agree with TRBD2. The CDR3 covers 17 residues. V lost 6 bases, J lost 4 bases, and 16 bases stayed unmatched.

The V and J genes are TRBV5-1 and TRBJ2-6, with D possibly matching TRBD1 (6 bases). V gave up 0 bases and J gave up 0 bases, with 10 bases separating them. This CDR3 has 17 residues. Germline values: CDR1 SGHRS, CDR2 YFSETQ. CDR3 sequence: CASSLGTDSSGANVLTF. CDR3 bases: TGCGCCAGCAGCTTGGGGACAGATTCCTCTGGGGCCAACGTCCTGACTTTC. Supplemented by reference TRBV5-1 and TRBJ2-6, the full variable domain reads KAGVTQTPRYLIKTRGQQVTLSCSPISGHRSVSWYQQTPGQGLQFLFEYFSETQRNKGNFPGRFSGRQFSNSRSEMNVSTLELGDSALYLCASSLGTDSSGANVLTFGAGSRLTVL.

This clonotype was detected only a few times. The chain employs TRBV7-2 and TRBJ1-5; possible D gene TRBD1, 5 bases. The CDR3 runs 13 residues. V lost 3 bases, J lost 7 bases, and 10 bases lay in between. Germline loops: CDR1 SGHTA, CDR2 FQGNSA. CDR3 nucleotides: TGTGCCAGCAGCTTTTGGGGCGGGCAGCCCCAGCATTTT. It specifies CASSFWGGQPQHF.

The V and J genes are TRBV4-3 and TRBJ2-4; D uncertain. This CDR3 is built from 16 residues. Germline V gives CDR1 LGHNA, CDR2 YSLEER. Trimming cost V 0 bases and J 1 base, with 10 bases left between them. Written as DNA, the CDR3 is TGCGCCAGCAGCCAAGATTTGGGTCTTGCCAAAAACATTCAGTACTTC. Its translation: CASSQDLGLAKNIQYF.

The rearrangement joins TRBV25-1 to TRBJ1-1; 9 bases agree with TRBD1. CDR1 MGHDK and CDR2 SYGVNS come from the germline V gene. Trimming took 4 bases from V and 10 from J; bases not matched to a gene: 10. This CDR3 contains 14 residues. The CDR3 nucleotides are TGTGCCAGCAGTGCCGGGACAGGGAGCATCGCAGCTTTCTTT. Protein product: CASSAGTGSIAAFF.

The chain joins TRBV5-1 to TRBJ1-5; possibly TRBD1 for D (5 bases). Trimming cost V 2 bases and J 5 bases, with 11 bases left between them. The CDR3 totals 14 residues. Germline CDR1 is SGHRS and CDR2 is YFSETQ. CDR3 nucleotide sequence: TGCGCCAGCAGCTTCCTCCAGGGAGATCAGCCCCAGCATTTT. Translation: CASSFLQGDQPQHF.

This clonotype was recorded at least ten times. The chain employs TRBV12-3 or TRBV12-4 and TRBJ1-5, with D hard to call. The CDR3 contains 13 residues. V lost 6 bases and J 3 bases, leaving 9 bases between the germline ends. In nucleotides, the CDR3 is TGTGCCAGCAGCTTGGGTCTCAATCAGCCCCAGCATTTT. Its translation: CASSLGLNQPQHF.

This clonotype turned up a few times. The chain links TRBV7-9 to TRBJ1-4; possibly TRBD1 for D (6 bases). The CDR3 has 15 amino acids. Looked up from germline, CDR1 is SEHNR and CDR2 is FQNEAQ (reference sequence). V was pared by 5 bases and J by 8 bases, with 18 bases between. CDR3 region: CASSPGGGATEKLFF. The CDR3 region has the DNA TGTGCCAGCAGCCCCGGAGGGGGGGCGACAGAAAAACTGTTTTTT.

The genes are TRBV6-2 or TRBV6-3 and TRBJ2-1, with TRBD2 identical over 9 bases. The germline V gene encodes CDR1 MNHEY and CDR2 SVGEGT. The CDR3 has 15 residues. V was clipped by 2 bases and J by 7 bases; unmatched bases: 6. Here the CDR3 reads CASSYVLAGRNEQFF. CDR3 nucleotides: TGTGCCAGCAGTTACGTCCTAGCGGGAAGGAATGAGCAGTTCTTC.

This clonotype was seen a handful of times. The gene calls are TRBV4-2 and TRBJ1-4, with D perhaps matching TRBD1 (6 bases). Trimming pared 1 base from V and 4 bases from J, leaving 10 bases between. In germline, CDR1 is LGHNA, CDR2 YNFKEQ. The CDR3 is made up of 15 amino acids. CDR3 DNA sequence: TGTGCCAGCAGCCAAGCGGGCAGGGGTAATGAAAAACTGTTTTTT. Protein: CASSQAGRGNEKLFF.

This chain connects TRBV15 to TRBJ2-7, with D possibly matching TRBD1 (5 bases). The CDR3 has 15 residues. Germline V gene lookup returns CDR1 LNHNV and CDR2 YYDKDF (reference sequence). Trimming took off 0 bases at V and 6 bases at J, with 15 bases between the two ends. The CDR3 sequence: CATSRDGAGQREQYF. CDR3 bases: TGTGCCACCAGCAGAGATGGAGCAGGGCAACGCGAGCAGTACTTC. Looking up the rest from reference TRBV15 and TRBJ2-7 gives the full variable domain: DAMVIQNPRYQVTQFGKPVTLSCSQTLNHNVMYWYQQKSSQAPKLLFHYYDKDFNNEADTPDNFQSRRPNTSFCFLDIRSPGLGDTAMYLCATSRDGAGQREQYFGPGTRLTVT.

The rearrangement links TRBV11-2 to TRBJ1-4; D ambiguous. The CDR3 runs 13 residues. V was pared by 3 bases and J by 7 bases, with 9 bases between. Germline loops: CDR1 SGHAT, CDR2 FQNNGV. CDR3 sequence: CASSFPFGEKLFF. In nucleotides, the CDR3 is TGTGCCAGCAGCTTCCCTTTTGGTGAAAAACTGTTTTTT.

J is TRBJ2-1 and V is TRBV5-1; D is possibly TRBD1 (5 bases). This CDR3 is built from 12 residues. Germline CDR1 SGHRS, CDR2 YFSETQ. The V end lost 4 bases, the J end lost 7 bases, and 9 bases lay between the germline ends. The CDR3 here is CASSGASNEQFF. CDR3 bases: TGCGCCAGCAGCGGGGCCTCAAATGAGCAGTTCTTC.

The chain employs TRBV24-1 and TRBJ2-7; D perhaps matches TRBD2 (5 bases). Germline V gene lookup returns CDR1 KGHDR and CDR2 SFDVKD. The CDR3 runs 13 residues. V lost 3 bases to trimming and J lost 7 bases, with 12 bases between them. The CDR3: CATSDHDRGEQYF. CDR3 DNA: TGTGCCACCAGTGATCACGACCGAGGGGAGCAGTACTTC.

This chain connects TRBV6-5 to TRBJ2-1; D remains unclear. Deletions cut 4 bases from V and 7 bases from J, with 8 bases between. CDR3 length: 12 amino acids. Germline-derived CDR1 and CDR2 are MNHEY and SVGAGI. CDR3 region: CASSSDTNEQFF. The CDR3 DNA follows: TGTGCCAGCAGTTCAGACACGAATGAGCAGTTCTTC.

This clonotype was detected a few times. The chain joins TRBV5-4 to TRBJ2-5; D tentatively reads TRBD1 or TRBD2 (5 bases each). The CDR3 runs 13 residues. Germline CDR1 is SGHNT and CDR2 is YYREEE (reference sequence). V was shortened by 3 bases and J by 4 bases, with 10 bases between the two germline ends. CDR3 region: CASSWGPGETQYF. The CDR3 DNA follows: TGTGCCAGCAGCTGGGGACCGGGAGAGACCCAGTACTTC.

The J gene is TRBJ2-4, the V gene TRBV7-2, with D maybe TRBD1 (5 bases). Germline CDR1 reads SGHTA; CDR2 reads FQGNSA. The CDR3 runs 14 residues. Trimming stripped 5 bases from V and 5 bases from J, with 13 bases between. The CDR3 reads CASSQRQSENIQYF. The CDR3 nucleotides read TGTGCCAGCAGCCAAAGACAGAGCGAAAACATTCAGTACTTC.

The sample holds a few counts of this clonotype. The chain combines TRBV27 with TRBJ1-1; the D gene is possibly TRBD1 (6 bases). Trimming removed 3 bases from V and 1 base from J, with 12 bases in between. CDR1 and CDR2 (germline): MNHEY, SMNVEV (reference sequence). This CDR3 comprises 15 residues. The CDR3 sequence is CASSLGATPNTEAFF. For the CDR3, the DNA is TGTGCCAGCAGTTTGGGGGCAACCCCGAACACTGAAGCTTTCTTT.